This T cell receptor beta chain was recorded in a study of T cell responses to AZD1222 COVID-19 vaccine. The method was immunoSEQ multiplex PCR; TCRdb's version includes in-frame clones alone and lacks a portion of them. This table holds 150,000 or so clones, around 93% found once. The CDR3 totals 14 residues. J lost 7 bases, V lost 5 bases, and 5 bases had no gene match. The germline CDR1 and CDR2 sequences are SGHVS and FNYEAQ. The genes are TRBV7-6 and TRBJ1-6; 7 bases align to TRBD1. Sequencing used peripheral blood, obtained on day 0 of AZD1222 vaccination. This receptor was obtained from an adult in good health. The DNA of the CDR3 is TGTGCCAGCAGCAAACGGGACAGAAATTCACCCCTCCACTTT. Amino acids: CASSKRDRNSPLHF.